The T cell receptor (beta chain) under discussion was sequenced for a study of patients with pleural tuberculosis. This CDR3 is built from 12 residues. The germline gives CDR1 SQVTM, CDR2 ANQGSEA. With V trimmed by 7 bases and J by 3 bases, 4 bases remained unmatched. This clonotype was seen a handful of times. Via MiXCR, TCRdb re-called the reads, giving one row per CDR3 protein. The sample consists of around 50,000 distinct CDR3 sequences, around 7% of them appearing once. This receptor was taken from a human donor with pleural tuberculosis. The chain couples TRBV29-1 to TRBJ2-5; 8 positions agree with TRBD2. The CDR3 region is CSGGLAEETQYF. The CDR3 nucleotides are TGCAGCGGTGGACTAGCAGAAGAGACCCAGTACTTC.